This is a list of T cell receptor beta chains from one sample in a study of T cells in Graves' hyperthyroidism and ophthalmopathy. Using its own MiXCR run on the multiplex PCR reads, TCRdb lists one record per CDR3 protein. The sample consists of 700,000 or so distinct CDR3 sequences, roughly 14% of them appearing once. The sequenced sample consisted of blood. The receptors stem from a woman aged 45-59 years with Graves' ophthalmopathy. CDR3s include the opening cysteine and the closing phenylalanine or tryptophan. The order of the fields is V gene, D gene, J gene, clone size, CDR3 DNA, CDR3 protein. D genes are given only for firm matches. The size field is filled for only some rows; it gives once, few, many or a size class.

v_call: TRBV5-1
d_call: TRBD2
j_call: TRBJ2-1
clone_size: many
cdr3_nt: TGCGCCAGCGAGTCTGGGCTAGCGGACGACAATGAGCAGTTCTTC
cdr3_aa: CASESGLADDNEQFF

v_call: TRBV2
d_call: .
j_call: TRBJ2-2
clone_size: many
cdr3_nt: TGTGCCAGCACCGACGGGGGTTGGGCCGGGGAGCTGTTTTTT
cdr3_aa: CASTDGGWAGELFF

v_call: TRBV27
d_call: .
j_call: TRBJ2-3
clone_size: many
cdr3_nt: TGTGCCAGCAGTTCTATGGACCCAGATACGCAGTATTTT
cdr3_aa: CASSSMDPDTQYF

v_call: TRBV20-1
d_call: .
j_call: TRBJ2-1
clone_size: many
cdr3_nt: TGCAGTGCTAGAGTCTATGCCGATGAGCAGTTCTTC
cdr3_aa: CSARVYADEQFF

v_call: TRBV15
d_call: .
j_call: TRBJ1-5
clone_size: many
cdr3_nt: TGTGCCACCAGCAGTACACTCCGGGACACCAATCAGCCCCAGCATTTT
cdr3_aa: CATSSTLRDTNQPQHF

v_call: TRBV2
d_call: .
j_call: TRBJ1-1
clone_size: many
cdr3_nt: TGTGCCAGCCTCGAGAACACTGAAGCTTTCTTT
cdr3_aa: CASLENTEAFF

v_call: TRBV28
d_call: .
j_call: TRBJ1-1
clone_size: many
cdr3_nt: TGTGCCAGCAGTTTGCATACACAAACAGCGAACACTGAAGCTTTCTTT
cdr3_aa: CASSLHTQTANTEAFF

v_call: TRBV29-1
d_call: .
j_call: TRBJ2-1
clone_size: .
cdr3_nt: TGCAGCGTTGAGACGGAATCCTACAATGAGCAGTTCTTC
cdr3_aa: CSVETESYNEQFF

v_call: TRBV28
d_call: TRBD2
j_call: TRBJ2-7
clone_size: once
cdr3_nt: TGTGCCAGCAGTCCCCGGACTAGCGGGAGACTAGACGAGCAGTACTTC
cdr3_aa: CASSPRTSGRLDEQYF

v_call: TRBV10-3
d_call: .
j_call: TRBJ1-3
clone_size: .
cdr3_nt: TGTGCCATCAGCGACCCGGTCGGACAGCACTCTGGAAACACCATATATTTT
cdr3_aa: CAISDPVGQHSGNTIYF

v_call: TRBV20-1
d_call: TRBD2
j_call: TRBJ2-3
clone_size: many
cdr3_nt: TGCAGTGCTAGAGTTTCTGGACTAGGAGGTTCTACGCAGTATTTT
cdr3_aa: CSARVSGLGGSTQYF

v_call: TRBV28
d_call: .
j_call: TRBJ2-2
clone_size: few
cdr3_nt: TGTGCCAGCAATCAACCGGGACCCGGGGAGCTGTTTTTT
cdr3_aa: CASNQPGPGELFF

v_call: TRBV28
d_call: .
j_call: TRBJ2-1
clone_size: few
cdr3_nt: TGTGCCAGCTTTCCGGCGGGACGGAGCTCCTACAATGAGCAGTTCTTC
cdr3_aa: CASFPAGRSSYNEQFF

v_call: TRBV19
d_call: TRBD2
j_call: TRBJ2-1
clone_size: .
cdr3_nt: TGTGCCAGTAGTAGACTAGCGGGAGTCTTGTTGGAGCAGTTCTTC
cdr3_aa: CASSRLAGVLLEQFF

v_call: TRBV4-1
d_call: .
j_call: TRBJ2-3
clone_size: many
cdr3_nt: TGCGCCAGCAGCCGACTGACAAGCACAGATACGCAGTATTTT
cdr3_aa: CASSRLTSTDTQYF

v_call: TRBV20-1
d_call: .
j_call: TRBJ1-6
clone_size: many
cdr3_nt: TGCAGTGCTAGATACGGGAGCTCCTATAATTCACCCCTCCACTTT
cdr3_aa: CSARYGSSYNSPLHF

v_call: TRBV11-3
d_call: TRBD2
j_call: TRBJ2-7
clone_size: many
cdr3_nt: TGTGCCAGCAGCTTGGGCGGGAGGGCCACCTACGAGCAGTACTTC
cdr3_aa: CASSLGGRATYEQYF

v_call: TRBV4-2
d_call: TRBD2
j_call: TRBJ2-1
clone_size: few
cdr3_nt: TGTGCCAGCAGCCACTATGGGGGGGAGAATGAGCAGTTCTTC
cdr3_aa: CASSHYGGENEQFF

v_call: TRBV10-3
d_call: TRBD1
j_call: TRBJ2-2
clone_size: .
cdr3_nt: TGTGCCATCAGAGGAGGACAGGGGGCCGGGGAGCTGTTTTTT
cdr3_aa: CAIRGGQGAGELFF

v_call: TRBV6-5
d_call: .
j_call: TRBJ2-3
clone_size: many
cdr3_nt: TGTGCCAGCAGTTACGTGGGGCGCACAGATACGCAGTATTTT
cdr3_aa: CASSYVGRTDTQYF

v_call: TRBV4-1
d_call: TRBD1
j_call: TRBJ1-1
clone_size: .
cdr3_nt: TGCGCCAGCAGCCAAGTTGGATTAGGCAGGACAGGGGCTTTCTTT
cdr3_aa: CASSQVGLGRTGAFF

v_call: TRBV28
d_call: .
j_call: TRBJ2-5
clone_size: many
cdr3_nt: TGTGCCAGCAGTTTAGGGGACCGCCGGTACTTC
cdr3_aa: CASSLGDRRYF

v_call: TRBV7-9
d_call: .
j_call: TRBJ2-7
clone_size: .
cdr3_nt: TGTGCCAGCAGCTCAGGCCCCTACGCCTACGAGCAGTACTTC
cdr3_aa: CASSSGPYAYEQYF

v_call: TRBV7-9
d_call: .
j_call: TRBJ1-2
clone_size: many
cdr3_nt: TGTGCCAGCAGCTCGGACAGTAACTATGGCTACACCTTC
cdr3_aa: CASSSDSNYGYTF

v_call: TRBV27
d_call: .
j_call: TRBJ2-7
clone_size: many
cdr3_nt: TGTGCCAGCAGTTTTCTTCGTCGGGAGCAGTACTTC
cdr3_aa: CASSFLRREQYF

v_call: TRBV7-8
d_call: TRBD2
j_call: TRBJ2-1
clone_size: many
cdr3_nt: TGTGCCAGCAGCGCCGGGACTAGCGGGCGGTCCTACAATGAGCAGTTCTTC
cdr3_aa: CASSAGTSGRSYNEQFF

v_call: TRBV2
d_call: .
j_call: TRBJ2-2
clone_size: .
cdr3_nt: TGTGCCAGCAGTGGCGGAGGCCGTGGCACCGGGGAGCTGTTTTTT
cdr3_aa: CASSGGGRGTGELFF

v_call: TRBV4-2
d_call: TRBD2
j_call: TRBJ2-1
clone_size: .
cdr3_nt: TGTGCCAGCAGCCAAGATGGGAGGGGACTAGCGGGAGTGGAGCAGTTCTTC
cdr3_aa: CASSQDGRGLAGVEQFF

v_call: TRBV7-3
d_call: TRBD2
j_call: TRBJ2-1
clone_size: .
cdr3_nt: TGTGCCAGCAGCCAAAGGGGGGGACTAGCTCAATACAATGAGCAGTTCTTC
cdr3_aa: CASSQRGGLAQYNEQFF